This T cell receptor (beta chain) was captured in a study of cytomegalovirus exposure and HLA in healthy donors. Study-wide results and caveats: An analysis was carried out later, and it reportedly showed fewer N-insertions in an Asian-associated ancestry cluster than the approximately 700-donor mean.

This PCR relied on a set of 60 Vbeta primers and 13 Jbeta primers. As handled by the study authors: There were around 78 million unique TCR beta chains by a later count, and about 12 million of them were shared. Sequencing was performed with immunoSEQ multiplex PCR; in TCRdb, only in-frame clones are kept and a portion is missing. The DNA was the basis for D and trimming; V, J and clone size are from that table. The sample's table shows approximately 110,000 clones. To note about this clone: Its specificity is unknown.

In germline, CDR1 is MNHNS, CDR2 SASEGT. The CDR3 length is 13 residues. Deletions cut 10 bases from V and 3 bases from J, with 10 bases between. The chain has TRBV6-1 and TRBJ2-6; weak D call: TRBD2 (6 bases). This clonotype was obtained from a man aged 50-60 years in good health and CMV-seronegative. The sequenced sample was PBMCs. The CDR3 region has the DNA TGTGCCAACCAGGGAGGTGGGGCCAACGTCCTGACTTTC. This translates into CANQGGGANVLTF.